The 20 T cell receptor beta chains listed next were all sequenced from one sample in a study of blood T cell repertoires in COVID-19. The data were produced by immunoSEQ multiplex PCR, yet TCRdb's version contains in-frame clones alone and is incomplete. The data contain 90,000 to 130,000 clones, less than 85% of them singletons. The sequenced material came from peripheral blood. The receptors were gathered from a woman aged 40 to 50 with acute or convalescent COVID-19.

V gene TRBV24-1 combines with J gene TRBJ2-1; 8 bases are shared with TRBD2. Germline V gene sequence: CDR1 KGHDR, CDR2 SFDVKD. This CDR3 is built from 15 residues. The V and J ends lost 1 base and 7 bases, in that order; junction bases with no gene match: 5. The CDR3 sequence: CATSDLAGAGNEQFF. CDR3 coding DNA: TGTGCCACCAGTGATTTAGCGGGGGCGGGAAATGAGCAGTTCTTC.

This clone was picked up one time. The chain joins TRBV30 to TRBJ1-2; 7 positions match TRBD1. Unmatched junction bases numbered 8, after V lost 0 bases and J lost 7 bases. CDR1 GTSNPN and CDR2 SVGIG come from the germline V gene (reference sequence). This CDR3 contains 14 residues. As DNA, the CDR3 is TGTGCCTGGAGTGTAAGAGGGGGCGCGGGTGGCTACACCTTC. Amino acids: CAWSVRGGAGGYTF.

This clone showed up just once. The genes are TRBV5-5 and TRBJ2-1; weak D call: TRBD1 (6 bases). Trimming took 6 bases from V and 0 from J, leaving 10 bases between them. Germline CDR1 and CDR2: SGHKS and YYEKEE (reference sequence). The CDR3 length is 14 residues. CDR3 coding DNA: TGTGCCAGCACCCCGACAGGCTCCTACAATGAGCAGTTCTTC. This codes for CASTPTGSYNEQFF. The whole variable domain, filled in from reference TRBV5-5 and TRBJ2-1, reads DAGVTQSPTHLIKTRGQQVTLRCSPISGHKSVSWYQQVLGQGPQFIFQYYEKEERGRGNFPDRFSARQFPNYSSELNVNALLLGDSALYLCASTPTGSYNEQFFGPGTRLTVL.

This clone has a handful of counts. The chain joins TRBV6-6 to TRBJ1-3, with D hard to call. V gave up 6 bases and J gave up 0 bases, with 9 bases separating them. Per germline, CDR1 MNHNY and CDR2 SVGAGI (reference sequence). CDR3 length equals 14 residues. The CDR3 reads CASSNSLSGNTIYF. The CDR3, as DNA: TGTGCCAGCAGCAACAGCCTCTCTGGAAACACCATATATTTT.

The V and J genes are TRBV19 and TRBJ1-5, with D perhaps TRBD1 (6 bases). The CDR3 sequence is 18 residues long. Trimming left V 11 bases short and J 4 bases short, with 30 bases between. The V gene's germline CDR1 is LNHDA and CDR2 SQIVND (reference sequence). As DNA, the CDR3 is TGTGCCTCTAGTAGGGGAACATATCAGGACAGAATAAATCAGCCCCAGCATTTT. Translation: CASSRGTYQDRINQPQHF.

This sequence joins TRBV9 and TRBJ2-4, with 9 bases lining up with TRBD1. The length of the CDR3 is 16 residues. Unmatched junction bases numbered 9, after V lost 0 bases and J lost 8 bases. Germline CDR1 is SGDLS and CDR2 is YYNGEE. This CDR3 reads CASSVGGGDRVDIQYF. DNA of the CDR3: TGTGCCAGCAGCGTAGGAGGGGGGGACAGGGTTGACATTCAGTACTTC.

This chain links TRBV19 with TRBJ1-6; D possibly corresponds to TRBD1 (5 bases). Germline lookup yields CDR1 LNHDA and CDR2 SQIVND (reference sequence). Trimming took 5 bases from V and 7 from J, leaving 9 bases between them. CDR3 length: 13 residues. The CDR3, as DNA: TGTGCCAGTAGTGGCGGGACGAATTCACCCCTCCACTTT. It codes for CASSGGTNSPLHF.

This clone appeared a single time. The chain has TRBV6-5 and TRBJ1-5; D unclear. Per germline, CDR1 MNHEY and CDR2 SVGAGI. This CDR3 region has 13 residues. Trimming took 7 bases from V and 7 from J, leaving 14 bases between them. CDR3 amino acids: CASTQTILQPQHF. CDR3 nucleotide sequence: TGTGCCAGCACCCAGACCATACTACAGCCCCAGCATTTT.

Only one count was recorded for this clone. CDR3 sequence (DNA): TGTGCCAGCAGCTCGAACAGGGAAGGCCGCTATGGCTACACCTTC. Protein: CASSSNREGRYGYTF. The rearrangement links TRBV5-6 to TRBJ1-2; the D gene is possibly TRBD1 (6 bases). The CDR3 extends over 15 amino acids. Trimming removed 3 bases at V and 4 bases at J, with 16 bases between. Germline V gene data show CDR1 as SGHDT and CDR2 as YYEEEE.

The rearrangement joins TRBV9 to TRBJ2-3, with TRBD2 identical over 10 bases. The CDR3 contains 17 residues. V lost 4 bases, J lost 10 bases, and 18 bases stayed unmatched. The germline CDR1 and CDR2 sequences are SGDLS and YYNGEE. This chain's CDR3 is CASSSGGAGSDVRAQYF. DNA of the CDR3: TGTGCCAGCAGCAGCGGGGGGGCAGGTAGCGATGTTCGAGCGCAGTATTTT.

This chain's CDR3 is CASSSGTGFGQPQHF. CDR3 coding DNA: TGCGCCAGCAGCTCCGGGACAGGGTTTGGCCAGCCCCAGCATTTT. The chain carries TRBV5-1 and TRBJ1-5, with 9 bases lining up with TRBD1. V was pared by 3 bases and J by 7 bases, with 8 bases of the junction left unmatched. The V gene's germline CDR1 is SGHRS and CDR2 YFSETQ. The CDR3 loop spans 15 amino acids.

The CDR3 protein is CASSLMNQPQHF. The CDR3, as DNA: TGTGCCAGCAGCCTTATGAATCAGCCCCAGCATTTT. V is TRBV6-2 or TRBV6-3 and J is TRBJ1-5; D gene unclear. V shed 6 bases and J shed 4 bases, with 7 bases lying between them. The CDR3 length is 12 residues. The germline V gene has CDR1 MNHEY and CDR2 SVGEGT.

This clone turned up a few times. The chain couples TRBV4-1 to TRBJ1-3, with TRBD1 identical over 11 bases. The CDR3 runs to 18 residues. Germline values: CDR1 MGHRA, CDR2 YSYEKL. V trimming: 3 bases; J trimming: 0 bases; junction bases outside the gene matches: 7. CDR3 DNA: TGCGCCAGCAGCCAGTATTCCGGGACAGGGGGCTCTGGAAACACCATATATTTT. Protein sequence: CASSQYSGTGGSGNTIYF.

The chain uses TRBV18 and TRBJ1-1; D is ambiguous. V dropped 6 bases and J dropped 6 bases, with 14 bases sitting between them. Germline assignment: CDR1 KGHSH and CDR2 LQKENI. The CDR3 consists of 13 residues. CDR3 bases: TGTGCCAGCTCGTCGAACCTCGAGGCTGAAGCTTTCTTT. This encodes CASSSNLEAEAFF.

The gene calls are TRBV9 and TRBJ1-2; TRBD1 is a possible D gene (5 bases). CDR3 length equals 14 residues. V was cut by 3 bases and J by 7 bases, with 16 bases left in between. Germline V gene lookup returns CDR1 SGDLS and CDR2 YYNGEE. For the CDR3, the DNA is TGTGCCAGCAGCGCCTACTTGGACATAGGTGGCTACACCTTC. Translation gives CASSAYLDIGGYTF. Drawing the rest from reference TRBV9 and TRBJ1-2, the complete variable domain is DSGVTQTPKHLITATGQRVTLRCSPRSGDLSVYWYQQSLDQGLQFLIQYYNGEERAKGNILERFSAQQFPDLHSELNLSSLELGDSALYFCASSAYLDIGGYTFGSGTRLTVV.

The chain joins TRBV5-4 to TRBJ1-1, with TRBD1 identical over 7 bases. Per the germline V gene, CDR1 is SGHNT and CDR2 is YYREEE (reference sequence). Trimming removed 3 bases from V and 0 bases from J; junction bases left unmatched: 14. The CDR3 has 18 amino acids. In DNA, the CDR3 is TGTGCCAGCAGCTCTACAGTCCTTCGACAGGGCTTGAACACTGAAGCTTTCTTT. Amino acids: CASSSTVLRQGLNTEAFF.

This clone was found a few times. This chain uses TRBV5-1 with TRBJ1-6, with TRBD1 identical over 9 bases. Germline assignment: CDR1 SGHRS and CDR2 YFSETQ. This CDR3 is 14 amino acids long. The trim removed 4 bases at V and 8 bases at J, leaving 4 bases unmatched. CDR3 bases: TGCGCCAGCAGCCTCCGGACAGGGGATTCACCCCTCCACTTT. This translates into CASSLRTGDSPLHF.

The chain combines TRBV5-1 with TRBJ2-1, with a tentative D call TRBD1 (5 bases). Trimming took off 2 bases at V and 5 bases at J, with 17 bases between the two ends. The CDR3 spans 16 residues. Germline CDR1 SGHRS, CDR2 YFSETQ. The CDR3 loop reads CASSFPDRIMHNEQFF. Written as DNA, the CDR3 is TGCGCCAGCAGCTTTCCCGACAGAATAATGCACAATGAGCAGTTCTTC.

The J gene is TRBJ2-2, the V gene TRBV7-8; TRBD2 matches at 12 bases. Germline V gene data show CDR1 as SGHVS and CDR2 as FQNEAQ. The CDR3 covers 17 residues. The V segment lost 4 bases and the J segment 5 bases; nucleotides outside the gene matches: 8. The DNA of the CDR3 is TGTGCCAGCAGCTCCCTACTAGCGGGGGGCGATACCGGGGAGCTGTTTTTT. Its protein product is CASSSLLAGGDTGELFF.

The V call is TRBV12-3 or TRBV12-4, the J call TRBJ2-7; D is ambiguous. Trimming took off 4 bases at V and 2 bases at J, with 9 bases between the two ends. There are 13 residues in the CDR3. CDR3 protein: CASSSGQTYEQYF. DNA for the CDR3: TGTGCCAGCAGTTCAGGTCAGACCTACGAGCAGTACTTC.